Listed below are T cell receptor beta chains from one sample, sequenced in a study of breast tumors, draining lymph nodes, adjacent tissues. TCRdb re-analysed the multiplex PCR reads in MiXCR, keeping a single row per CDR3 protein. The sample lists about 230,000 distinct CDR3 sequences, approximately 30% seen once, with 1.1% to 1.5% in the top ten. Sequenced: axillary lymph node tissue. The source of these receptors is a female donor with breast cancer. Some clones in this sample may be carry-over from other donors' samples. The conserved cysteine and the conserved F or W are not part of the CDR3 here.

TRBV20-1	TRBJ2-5	SAPRNQETQY
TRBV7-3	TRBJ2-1	ASSVTSGSGEQF
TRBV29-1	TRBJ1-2	SVDLSGGTTGYT
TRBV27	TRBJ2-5	ASSSTSGSGGETQY
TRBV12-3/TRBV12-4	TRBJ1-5	ASSLWSFETQH
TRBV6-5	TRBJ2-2	ASTRRVDSPFTGELF
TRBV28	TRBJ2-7	ASSLGSRGVGTRYEQY
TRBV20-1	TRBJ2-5	SGSVPRGAQETQY
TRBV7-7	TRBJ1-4	ASSRGQATNEKLF
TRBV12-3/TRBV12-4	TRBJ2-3	ASSLRGTSGRVSDTQY
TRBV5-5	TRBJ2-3	ASSSDRDRNTDTQY
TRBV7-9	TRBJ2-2	ASSFGGGFNTGELF
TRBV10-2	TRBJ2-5	ASKHGETQY
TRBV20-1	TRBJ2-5	SAKDGGRETQY
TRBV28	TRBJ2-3	ASSLAAFTDTQY
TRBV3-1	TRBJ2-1	ASSQGLAGGPRDEQF
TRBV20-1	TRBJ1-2	SAPDRDGNT
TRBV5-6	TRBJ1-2	ASSLRGRSYGYT
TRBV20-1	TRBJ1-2	SARGRTANYGYT
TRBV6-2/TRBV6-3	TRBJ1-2	ASSLSGLGYT
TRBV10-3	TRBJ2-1	AQTFGTSGRHEQF
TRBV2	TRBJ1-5	ASSEQSYQPQH
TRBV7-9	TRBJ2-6	ASSLGRSGAAGANVLT
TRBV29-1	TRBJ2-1	SSYPSGDWNNEQF
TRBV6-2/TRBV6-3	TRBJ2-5	ASSYLAQNRETQY
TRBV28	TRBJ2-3	ASSLLATGTDTQY
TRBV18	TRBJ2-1	ASSPKDNEQF
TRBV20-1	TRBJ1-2	SANTRDRGNYGYT
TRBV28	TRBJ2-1	ASGEGRGRWDEQF
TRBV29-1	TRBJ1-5	SVEDRSTGGETQH
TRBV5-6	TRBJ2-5	ASSFLDSKETQY
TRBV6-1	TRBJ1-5	ASSLSNQPQH
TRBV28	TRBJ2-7	ASTPGTPYEQY
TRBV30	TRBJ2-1	AWTSGRTNEQF
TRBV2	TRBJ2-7	ASSAYQFVEQY
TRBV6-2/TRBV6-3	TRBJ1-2	ASSYRGRGSRGYT
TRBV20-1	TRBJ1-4	SARRGHANEKLF
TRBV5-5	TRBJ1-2	ASSFRPGYT
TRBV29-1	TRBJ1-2	SVGTGETNYGYT